The 9 T cell receptor beta chains listed next were all sequenced from one sample in a study of vaccination and CD4 T cells after COVID-19 (dated by TCRdb to about 2022). Library creation used PCR. Sequencing took place on an Illumina iSeq 100. At the Johns Hopkins FTIC core, DNA from the cultured CD4+ T cells underwent TCR sequencing with the Oncomine TCR Beta short-read assay. TCRdb redid the processing of the public reads, applying fastp at Q25 and MiXCR, and retained in-frame beta chains. Every CDR3 protein is listed once, alongside the most common genes and DNA of its rows. The sample data list roughly 15,000 distinct CDR3 sequences, and roughly 60% of these were observed just once. The ten top clones hold around 5.2% of the sample. This specimen's treatment or condition label, per the study, means: approximately nine-day PBMC culture with coronavirus spike peptide pools or control peptides (ViraFEST assay).

What these receptors recognize is not known. The sequences come from CD4+ T cells from blood, cultured in vitro, collected after SARS-CoV-2 vaccination. The receptors originated from a human donor who had recovered from COVID-19.

V gene TRBV3-1 combines with J gene TRBJ1-1; D unresolved. Germline-derived CDR1 and CDR2 are LGHDT and YNNKEL (reference sequence). Trimming cost V 1 base and J 0 bases, with 6 bases left between them. The CDR3 totals 14 residues. CDR3 sequence: CASSQGQLNTEAFF. The CDR3, as DNA: TGTGCCAGCAGCCAAGGCCAGCTGAACACTGAAGCTTTCTTT.

The sample holds a few counts of this clonotype. The chain recombines TRBV20-1 with TRBJ2-5; perhaps TRBD1 as D (6 bases). The germline V and J ends were trimmed by 4 bases and 4 bases, with 13 bases remaining between them. The germline gives CDR1 DFQATT, CDR2 SNEGSKA (reference sequence). The length of the CDR3 is 13 residues. The CDR3 spells CSATHRAGETQYF. CDR3 sequence (DNA): TGCAGTGCTACTCACAGGGCCGGAGAGACCCAGTACTTC.

V gene TRBV9 combines with J gene TRBJ2-2, with D unresolved. The length of the CDR3 is 16 residues. V lost 1 base, J lost 5 bases, and 15 bases lay in between. Germline CDR1 reads SGDLS; CDR2 reads YYNGEE. CDR3 in DNA: TGTGCCAGCAGCGTACTAGGCGGCCCTAGGACCGGGGAGCTGTTTTTT. Its protein is CASSVLGGPRTGELFF.

The chain uses TRBV11-1 and TRBJ2-7; 14 nucleotides align to TRBD2. The ends lost 6 bases at V and 3 bases at J; junction bases unmatched: 4. The CDR3 loop spans 15 amino acids. CDR1 and CDR2 from the germline V gene are SGHAT and FQDESV (reference sequence). CDR3 nucleotides: TGTGCCAGCAGGCCAGGACTAGCGGGGGGCTACGAGCAGTACTTC. Protein sequence: CASRPGLAGGYEQYF.

The chain employs TRBV19 and TRBJ2-3; 11 bases line up with TRBD2. The V gene end was trimmed by 4 bases and the J gene end by 2 bases; junction bases not matched to a gene: 11. This CDR3 contains 18 residues. Looked up from germline, CDR1 is LNHDA and CDR2 is SQIVND (reference sequence). In DNA form, the CDR3 reads TGTGCCAGTAGTAGCACACTAGCGGGGGTTGGGGACACAGATACGCAGTATTTT. Translated: CASSSTLAGVGDTDTQYF.

The count of this clonotype is one. This sequence joins TRBV7-3 and TRBJ2-1; 7 bases match TRBD2. This CDR3 region has 14 residues. The V segment lost 5 bases and the J segment 7 bases; nucleotides outside the gene matches: 8. Germline V CDR1 and CDR2: SGHTA, FQGTGA. CDR3 nucleotides: TGTGCCAGCAGCACCTCCGGGACTAATAATGAGCAGTTCTTC. This sequence encodes CASSTSGTNNEQFF.

The V and J genes are TRBV5-4 and TRBJ1-2; D unresolved. The CDR3 runs to 13 residues. The V gene lost 1 base and the J gene lost 2 bases, with 6 bases spanning the gap. CDR1 and CDR2 from the germline V gene are SGHNT and YYREEE (reference sequence). The CDR3 nucleotides read TGTGCCAGCAGCTTGTTGGGGAACTATGGCTACACCTTC. This encodes CASSLLGNYGYTF.

This sequence joins TRBV20-1 and TRBJ1-6; D call uncertain. This CDR3 region has 16 residues. Germline CDR1 reads DFQATT; CDR2 reads SNEGSKA (reference sequence). Trimming removed 2 bases at V and 0 bases at J, with 11 bases between. CDR3 DNA sequence: TGCAGTGCTAGAATCAAGAGAAGCTCCTATAATTCACCCCTCCACTTT. Its protein is CSARIKRSSYNSPLHF.

The chain is built from TRBV6-1 and TRBJ1-5; D call uncertain. Trimming took 4 bases from V and 7 from J, leaving 11 bases between them. There are 13 residues in the CDR3. CDR1 and CDR2 from the germline V gene are MNHNS and SASEGT. The CDR3 reads CASSAEIRQPQHF. The DNA for the CDR3 is TGTGCCAGCAGTGCCGAAATTCGGCAGCCCCAGCATTTT.